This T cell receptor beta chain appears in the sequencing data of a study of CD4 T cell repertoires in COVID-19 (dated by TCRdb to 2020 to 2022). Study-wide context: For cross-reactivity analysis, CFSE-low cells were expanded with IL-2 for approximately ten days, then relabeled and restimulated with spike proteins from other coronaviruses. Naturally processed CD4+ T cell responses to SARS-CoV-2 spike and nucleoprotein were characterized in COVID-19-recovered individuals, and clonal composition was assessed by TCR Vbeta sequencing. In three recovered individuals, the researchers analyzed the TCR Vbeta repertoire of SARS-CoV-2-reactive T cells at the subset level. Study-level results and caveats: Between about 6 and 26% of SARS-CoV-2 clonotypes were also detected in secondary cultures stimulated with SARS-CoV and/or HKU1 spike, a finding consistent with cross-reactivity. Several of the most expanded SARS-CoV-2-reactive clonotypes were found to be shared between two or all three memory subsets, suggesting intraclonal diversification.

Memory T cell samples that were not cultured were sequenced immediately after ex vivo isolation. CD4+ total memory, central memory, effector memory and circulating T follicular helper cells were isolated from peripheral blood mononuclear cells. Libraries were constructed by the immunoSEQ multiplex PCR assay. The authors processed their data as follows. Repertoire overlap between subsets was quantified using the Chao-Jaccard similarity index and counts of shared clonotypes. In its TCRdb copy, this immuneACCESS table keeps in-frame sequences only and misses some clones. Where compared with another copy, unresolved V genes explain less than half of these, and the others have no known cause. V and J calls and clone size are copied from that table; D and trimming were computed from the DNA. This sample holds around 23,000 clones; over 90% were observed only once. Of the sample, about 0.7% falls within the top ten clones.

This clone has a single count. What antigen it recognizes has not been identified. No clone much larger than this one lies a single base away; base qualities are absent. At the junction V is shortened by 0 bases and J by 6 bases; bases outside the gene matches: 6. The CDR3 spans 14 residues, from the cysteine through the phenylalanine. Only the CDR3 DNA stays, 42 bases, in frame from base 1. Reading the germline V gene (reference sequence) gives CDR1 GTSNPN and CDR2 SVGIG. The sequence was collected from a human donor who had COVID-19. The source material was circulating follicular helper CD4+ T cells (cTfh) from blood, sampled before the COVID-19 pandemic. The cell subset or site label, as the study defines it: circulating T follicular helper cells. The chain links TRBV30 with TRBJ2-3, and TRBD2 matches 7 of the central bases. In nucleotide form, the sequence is TGTGCCTGGAGTGTAGGGCGGGAGTGGGATACGCAGTATTTT. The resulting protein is CAWSVGREWDTQYF.